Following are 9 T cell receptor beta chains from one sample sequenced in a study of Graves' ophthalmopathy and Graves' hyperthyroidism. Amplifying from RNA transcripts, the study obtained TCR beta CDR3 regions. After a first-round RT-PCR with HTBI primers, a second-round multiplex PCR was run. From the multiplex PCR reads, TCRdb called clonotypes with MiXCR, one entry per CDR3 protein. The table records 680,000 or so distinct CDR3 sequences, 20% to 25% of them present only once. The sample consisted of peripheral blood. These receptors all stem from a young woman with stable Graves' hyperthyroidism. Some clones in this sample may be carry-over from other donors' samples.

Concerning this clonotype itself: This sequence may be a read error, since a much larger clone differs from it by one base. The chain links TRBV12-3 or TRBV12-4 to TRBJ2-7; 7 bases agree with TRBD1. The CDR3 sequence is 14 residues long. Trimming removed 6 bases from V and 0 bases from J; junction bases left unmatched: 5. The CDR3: CASSPTGPSYEQYF. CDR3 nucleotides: TGTGCCAGCAGCCCGACAGGGCCCTCCTACGAGCAGTACTTC.

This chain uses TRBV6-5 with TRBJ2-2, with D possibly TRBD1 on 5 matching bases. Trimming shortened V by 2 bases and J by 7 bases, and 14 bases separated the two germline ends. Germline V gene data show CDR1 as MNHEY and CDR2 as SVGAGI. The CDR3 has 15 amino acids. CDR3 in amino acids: CASSYVRALGGELFF. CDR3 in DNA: TGTGCCAGCAGTTACGTCAGGGCCTTGGGCGGGGAGCTGTTTTTT.

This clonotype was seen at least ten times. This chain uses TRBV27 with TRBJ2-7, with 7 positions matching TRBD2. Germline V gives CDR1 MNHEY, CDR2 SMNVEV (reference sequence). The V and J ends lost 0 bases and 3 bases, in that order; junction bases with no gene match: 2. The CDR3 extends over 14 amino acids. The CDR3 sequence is CASSLSAGFYEQYF. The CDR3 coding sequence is TGTGCCAGCAGTTTATCAGCGGGGTTCTACGAGCAGTACTTC.

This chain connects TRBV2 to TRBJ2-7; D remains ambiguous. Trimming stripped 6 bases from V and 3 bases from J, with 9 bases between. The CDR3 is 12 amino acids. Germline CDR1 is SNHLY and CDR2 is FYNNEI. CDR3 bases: TGTGCCAGCAGGGCAGCCGTCTACGAGCAGTACTTC. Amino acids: CASRAAVYEQYF.

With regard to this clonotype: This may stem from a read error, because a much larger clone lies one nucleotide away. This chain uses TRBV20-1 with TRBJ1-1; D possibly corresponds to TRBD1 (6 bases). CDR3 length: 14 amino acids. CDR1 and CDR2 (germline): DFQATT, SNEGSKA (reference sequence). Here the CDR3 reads CSARRGNAHTEACF. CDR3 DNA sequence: TGCAGTGCTAGGAGGGGGAATGCGCACACTGAAGCTTGCTTT.

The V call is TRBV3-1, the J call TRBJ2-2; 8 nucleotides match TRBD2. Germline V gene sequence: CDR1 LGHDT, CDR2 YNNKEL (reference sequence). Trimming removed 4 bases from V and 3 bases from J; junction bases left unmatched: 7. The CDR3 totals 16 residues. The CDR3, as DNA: TGTGCCAGCAGCCGGGGCGGACTAGCCCACACCGGGGAGCTGTTTTTT. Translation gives CASSRGGLAHTGELFF.

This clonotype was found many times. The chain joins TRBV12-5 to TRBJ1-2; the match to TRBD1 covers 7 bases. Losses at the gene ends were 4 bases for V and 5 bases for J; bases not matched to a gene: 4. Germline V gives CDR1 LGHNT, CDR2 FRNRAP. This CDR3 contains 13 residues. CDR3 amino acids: CASGSGGIYGYTF. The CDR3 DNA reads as TGTGCTAGTGGTTCAGGGGGAATTTATGGCTACACCTTC.

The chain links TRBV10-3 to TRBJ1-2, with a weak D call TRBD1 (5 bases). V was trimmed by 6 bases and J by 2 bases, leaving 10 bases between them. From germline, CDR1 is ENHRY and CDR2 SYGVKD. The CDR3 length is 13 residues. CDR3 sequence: CAIRDSINYGYTF. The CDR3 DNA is TGTGCCATCAGAGACAGTATCAACTATGGCTACACCTTC.

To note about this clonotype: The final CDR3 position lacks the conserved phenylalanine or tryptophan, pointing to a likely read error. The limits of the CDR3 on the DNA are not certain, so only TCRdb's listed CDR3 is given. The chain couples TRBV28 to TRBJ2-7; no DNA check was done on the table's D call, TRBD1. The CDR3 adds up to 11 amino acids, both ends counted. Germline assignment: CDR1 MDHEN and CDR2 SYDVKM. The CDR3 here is CASTSSRGRYY.